The clone carrying this T cell receptor beta chain was seen a handful of times. This entry is derived from a study of T-cell memory formation after mild COVID-19. The CDR3 has 12 amino acids. Per the germline V gene, CDR1 is DFQATT and CDR2 is SNEGSKA (reference sequence). TCRdb processed the 5' RACE reads anew with MiXCR; each CDR3 protein has one entry. In the table there are roughly 130,000 distinct CDR3 sequences, about 17% of which are singletons. This receptor was identified in a man aged 18 to 29 who had mild COVID-19 (a few samples of this study predate the infection). Cell type and time point are not known. V and J are TRBV20-1 and TRBJ1-1; possibly TRBD1 for D (6 bases). What was sequenced was PBMCs or a T cell subset sorted from them (not recorded which). CDR3 coding DNA: TGCAGCGCAAGACAGGAGCCTTTAGGGGCTTTCTTT. Encoded protein: CSARQEPLGAFF.